This T cell receptor (beta chain) stems from a study of T cells after yellow fever vaccination. Generation of TCR cDNA used 5'RACE template switching (which added a universal primer site and UMIs). Each CDR3 protein is one row after TCRdb ran MiXCR on the 5' RACE reads. This table has some 670,000 distinct CDR3 sequences, approximately 13% appearing once. The V gene's germline CDR1 is MNHEY and CDR2 SVGAGI. The CDR3 is 14 amino acids. The germline V and J ends were trimmed by 2 bases and 5 bases, with 13 bases remaining between them. This TCR was recovered from a man aged 25 to 45 who received the YFV17D yellow fever vaccine. Sequenced here: PBMCs, sampled on the day of the yellow fever booster vaccination. The chain combines TRBV6-5 with TRBJ2-7; weak D call: TRBD1 (6 bases). CDR3 loop: CASSYGQGIDEQYF. The CDR3 DNA sequence: TGTGCCAGCAGTTACGGCCAGGGGATTGACGAGCAGTACTTC.